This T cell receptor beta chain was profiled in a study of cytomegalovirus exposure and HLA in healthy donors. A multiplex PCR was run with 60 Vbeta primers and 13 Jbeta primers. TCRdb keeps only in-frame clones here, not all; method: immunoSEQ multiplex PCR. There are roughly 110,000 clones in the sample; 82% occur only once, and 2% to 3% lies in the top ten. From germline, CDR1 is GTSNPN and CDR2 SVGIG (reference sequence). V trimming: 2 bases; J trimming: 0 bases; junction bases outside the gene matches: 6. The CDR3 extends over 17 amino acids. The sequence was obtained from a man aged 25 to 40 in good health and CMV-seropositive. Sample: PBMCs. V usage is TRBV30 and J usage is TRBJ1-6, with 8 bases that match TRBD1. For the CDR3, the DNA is TGTGCCTGGAGTAGGGACAGGACGAGCTCCTATAATTCACCCCTCCACTTT. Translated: CAWSRDRTSSYNSPLHF.